These 13 T cell receptor beta chains originate from one sample sequenced in a study of T cells after yellow fever vaccination. TCRdb used MiXCR to reprocess the 5' RACE reads, holding one entry per CDR3 protein. This repertoire shows around 590,000 distinct CDR3 sequences, approximately 13% found once; its top ten account for around 14%. The material sequenced was PBMCs, taken on the day of the yellow fever booster vaccination. The receptors come from a man aged 25 to 40 who received the YFV17D yellow fever vaccine.

The genes are TRBV6-5 and TRBJ2-1; TRBD2 matches 16 bases. Trimming took 2 bases from V and 9 from J; bases not matched to a gene: 1. Germline-derived CDR1 and CDR2 are MNHEY and SVGAGI. The CDR3 sequence is 15 residues long. CDR3: CASSYGTSGRGEQFF. The CDR3 DNA is TGTGCCAGCAGTTACGGGACTAGCGGGAGGGGTGAGCAGTTCTTC.

This clonotype was detected many times. V is TRBV7-2 and J is TRBJ2-1; no reliable D call. In germline, CDR1 is SGHTA, CDR2 FQGNSA. There are 14 residues in the CDR3. Trimming pared 5 bases from V and 10 bases from J, leaving 18 bases between. The CDR3 is CASSPRLGSREQFF. DNA of the CDR3: TGTGCCAGCAGCCCCCGTCTAGGGTCCCGAGAGCAGTTCTTC.

This clonotype was seen more than once but under ten times. The V and J genes are TRBV12-3 or TRBV12-4 and TRBJ1-3; 7 positions match TRBD1. Trimming took 8 bases from V and 7 from J; bases not matched to a gene: 2. The CDR3 runs 11 residues. The CDR3 region is CASDRVNTIYF. The DNA for the CDR3 is TGTGCCAGCGACAGGGTGAACACCATATATTTT.

This sequence joins TRBV12-3 or TRBV12-4 and TRBJ2-2, with unresolved D. The ends were cut back, 11 bases at V and 4 bases at J, with 17 bases in the middle. The CDR3 is made up of 14 amino acids. CDR3 coding DNA: TGTGCCGTCGTCCGGCTAGGAAGCACCGGGGAGCTGTTTTTT. It encodes CAVVRLGSTGELFF.

The rearrangement links TRBV5-1 to TRBJ1-2; D perhaps matches TRBD1 (5 bases). Germline CDR1 is SGHRS and CDR2 is YFSETQ. V was clipped by 3 bases and J by 6 bases, with 18 bases between them. The CDR3 contains 15 residues. The CDR3 sequence: CASSSGTTKGHGYTF. Here the CDR3 DNA reads TGCGCCAGCAGCTCCGGGACGACGAAAGGCCATGGCTACACCTTC.

The rearrangement uses TRBV29-1 and TRBJ2-5; D remains ambiguous. Trimming stripped 3 bases from V and 0 bases from J, with 8 bases between. Germline assignment: CDR1 SQVTM and CDR2 ANQGSEA. The CDR3 runs to 13 residues. DNA for the CDR3: TGCAGCGTTGATGCGGAGTACCAAGAGACCCAGTACTTC. Its translation is CSVDAEYQETQYF.

This rearrangement joins TRBV7-6 to TRBJ2-5; no firm D call. The V end lost 5 bases, the J end lost 8 bases, and 12 bases lay between the germline ends. The CDR3 has 12 amino acids. Per the germline V gene, CDR1 is SGHVS and CDR2 is FNYEAQ. The CDR3 spells CASSHHDQTQYF. The CDR3 coding sequence is TGTGCCAGCAGCCACCACGACCAAACCCAGTACTTC.

The DNA of the CDR3 is TGCAGCGTTGAGCAGGAAACTAAGCAGTACTTC. Translated, it gives CSVEQETKQYF. The chain combines TRBV29-1 with TRBJ2-7, with unresolved D. Looked up from germline, CDR1 is SQVTM and CDR2 is ANQGSEA. The CDR3 has 11 amino acids. Trimming cost V 3 bases and J 8 bases, with 11 bases left between them.

This clonotype was seen only a few times. The CDR3 region is CASSSEAGTGIYTF. The CDR3, as DNA: TGTGCCAGCAGTTCTGAAGCCGGGACAGGGATCTACACCTTC. The rearrangement uses TRBV6-5 and TRBJ1-2; 9 bases fit TRBD1. V lost 4 bases to trimming and J lost 10 bases; unmatched junction nucleotides: 10. The CDR3 extends over 14 amino acids. CDR1 and CDR2 (germline): MNHEY, SVGAGI.

This clonotype was detected only a few times. The chain carries TRBV29-1 and TRBJ2-1, with 10 nucleotides matching TRBD2. Looked up from germline, CDR1 is SQVTM and CDR2 is ANQGSEA. CDR3 size: 13 residues. The ends lost 4 bases at V and 10 bases at J; junction bases unmatched: 7. CDR3 DNA: TGCAGCGTTGGGACTAGCGGAGTGGGGGAGCAGTTCTTC. Residues: CSVGTSGVGEQFF.

This clonotype was recorded a few times. V gene TRBV6-2 or TRBV6-3 combines with J gene TRBJ2-1, with TRBD2 matching 11 bases. From germline, CDR1 is MNHEY and CDR2 SVGEGT. V lost 3 bases, J lost 2 bases, and 3 bases stayed unmatched. The CDR3 has 16 residues. The CDR3 region is CASSYTSGSPYNEQFF. The CDR3, as DNA: TGTGCCAGCAGTTATACTAGCGGGAGTCCCTACAATGAGCAGTTCTTC.

The rearrangement uses TRBV20-1 and TRBJ1-6; D is uncertain. The germline V gene has CDR1 DFQATT and CDR2 SNEGSKA (reference sequence). The length of the CDR3 is 14 residues. V lost 3 bases and J lost 7, with 13 bases in between. CDR3 DNA: TGCAGTGCTAGTCGGAGGTCGTTAAATTCACCCCTCCACTTT. Translated, it gives CSASRRSLNSPLHF.

This clonotype was seen a handful of times. The rearrangement links TRBV20-1 to TRBJ2-7, with D unresolved. The V gene lost 3 bases and the J gene lost 6 bases, with 15 bases spanning the gap. The CDR3 totals 13 residues. Germline values: CDR1 DFQATT, CDR2 SNEGSKA (reference sequence). The chain's CDR3 is CSASPGLLGEQYF. The DNA for the CDR3 is TGCAGTGCTAGCCCCGGGCTGTTGGGCGAGCAGTACTTC.